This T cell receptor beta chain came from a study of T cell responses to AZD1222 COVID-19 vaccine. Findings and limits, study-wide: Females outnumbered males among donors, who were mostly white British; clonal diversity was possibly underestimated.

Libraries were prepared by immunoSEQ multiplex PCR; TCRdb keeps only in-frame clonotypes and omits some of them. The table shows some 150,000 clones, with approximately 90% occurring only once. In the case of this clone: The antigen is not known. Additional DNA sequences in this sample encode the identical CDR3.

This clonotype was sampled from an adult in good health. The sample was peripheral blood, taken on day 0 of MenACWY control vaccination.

The DNA for the CDR3 is TGTGCCAGCAGCCGCGGACAGGGTCGCGAGCAGTACTTC. Its translation is CASSRGQGREQYF. This chain uses TRBV7-3 with TRBJ2-7, with TRBD1 matching 8 bases. There are 13 residues in the CDR3. CDR1 is SGHTA and CDR2 is FQGTGA in the germline V gene. With V trimmed by 5 bases and J by 6 bases, 6 bases remained unmatched. The full variable domain, completed using reference TRBV7-3 and TRBJ2-7, is GAGVSQTPSNKVTEKGKYVELRCDPISGHTALYWYRQSLGQGPEFLIYFQGTGAADDSGLPNDRFFAVRPEGSVSTLKIQRTERGDSAVYLCASSRGQGREQYFGPGTRLTVT.